The 3 T cell receptor beta chains reported below all come from one sample, sequenced in a study of T cells in Graves' hyperthyroidism and ophthalmopathy. There were TCR beta CDR3 regions amplified from RNA transcripts. First-round RT-PCR of the TCR CDR3 relied on the HTBI primer set. Each CDR3 protein gets one entry after TCRdb re-called the multiplex PCR reads with MiXCR. The repertoire consists of some 600,000 distinct CDR3 sequences, with around 13% occurring once and the leading ten covering around 5.4%. Sequencing input: blood. The source is a woman aged 30 to 39 with Graves' hyperthyroidism that later progressed to Graves' ophthalmopathy.

This clonotype was seen many times. This chain joins TRBV19 and TRBJ1-5; unclear D gene. The germline gives CDR1 LNHDA, CDR2 SQIVND (reference sequence). This CDR3 region has 14 residues. V dropped 9 bases and J dropped 0 bases, with 12 bases sitting between them. CDR3 in DNA: TGTGCCAGCAGTCCGAGGGATAGCAATCAGCCCCAGCATTTT. Its protein is CASSPRDSNQPQHF.

This clonotype showed up many times. The genes are TRBV24-1 and TRBJ1-2; 9 bases line up with TRBD1. CDR3 size: 14 residues. Looked up from germline, CDR1 is KGHDR and CDR2 is SFDVKD. Trimming took 4 bases from V and 8 from J; bases not matched to a gene: 7. This chain's CDR3 is CATSDHRTGDGYTF. The CDR3 DNA reads as TGTGCCACCAGTGACCACAGGACAGGGGACGGCTACACCTTC.

The J gene is TRBJ2-7, the V gene TRBV2; 9 bases align to TRBD1. The CDR3 sequence is 15 residues long. The junction had 12 bases not matched to a gene; V was cut back by 10 bases and J by 2 bases. The germline V gene encodes CDR1 SNHLY and CDR2 FYNNEI. The CDR3 DNA reads TGTGCCACCGGGACAGGGAAGCTGGCGGCCTACGAGCAGTACTTC. Translation: CATGTGKLAAYEQYF.